These 26 T cell receptor beta chains share one sample of origin, sequenced in a study of cytomegalovirus exposure and HLA in healthy donors. The study ran its PCR with 60 Vbeta and 13 Jbeta primers. TCRdb's copy holds only in-frame clones and misses some; the assay was immunoSEQ multiplex PCR. The data show 150,000 to 200,000 clones, 71% seen once. Sequencing input: PBMCs. The source of these receptors is a woman younger than 45 in good health and CMV-seronegative.

This clone appeared once. The chain is built from TRBV14 and TRBJ2-1; TRBD1 aligns across 7 bases. Germline CDR1 and CDR2: SGHDN and FVKESK. Unmatched junction bases numbered 22, after V lost 1 base and J lost 7 bases. This CDR3 is built from 20 residues. DNA for the CDR3: TGTGCCAGCAGCCAAGCGGTGGGACCGACCGGGACAGCGACTGAGAATGAGCAGTTCTTC. Translation gives CASSQAVGPTGTATENEQFF.

V is TRBV2 and J is TRBJ1-5, with a tentative D call TRBD1 (6 bases). The CDR3 is 15 residues long. The germline V gene encodes CDR1 SNHLY and CDR2 FYNNEI. Trimming stripped 7 bases from V and 3 bases from J, with 16 bases between. CDR3: CASIPDREINQPQHF. CDR3 sequence (DNA): TGTGCCAGCATCCCGGACAGAGAGATCAATCAGCCCCAGCATTTT.

This clone has only a few counts. The genes are TRBV28 and TRBJ1-2; D gene uncertain. The CDR3 totals 12 residues. V gave up 7 bases and J gave up 2 bases, with 8 bases separating them. CDR1 and CDR2 from the germline V gene are MDHEN and SYDVKM. The CDR3 nucleotides are TGTGCCAGCACCTTCCTCAACTATGGCTACACCTTC. Translation gives CASTFLNYGYTF.

The CDR3 region has the DNA TGTGCCAGTAGTATTCCCGTACCAGGGAACACCGGGGAGCTGTTTTTT. This translates into CASSIPVPGNTGELFF. V and J are TRBV19 and TRBJ2-2; D call uncertain. The CDR3 extends over 16 amino acids. CDR1 is LNHDA, CDR2 SQIVND, per germline (reference sequence). The germline V and J ends were trimmed by 3 bases and 1 base, with 12 bases remaining between them.

The chain uses TRBV6-6 and TRBJ2-5, with 7 bases identical to TRBD2. Germline CDR1 is MNHNY and CDR2 is SVGAGI (reference sequence). The CDR3 is 15 residues long. V lost 6 bases, J lost 4 bases, and 11 bases stayed unmatched. The CDR3 spells CASRRGTSVGETQYF. Here the CDR3 DNA reads TGTGCCAGCAGACGTGGAACTAGCGTGGGAGAGACCCAGTACTTC.

Regarding this clone: Germline is not matched at one junction end, which may reflect a read error. The same CDR3 arises from other DNA sequences in this sample as well. The V call is TRBV19, the J call TRBJ1-1; D ambiguous. The CDR3 extends over 14 amino acids. Germline CDR1 is LNHDA and CDR2 is SQIVND (reference sequence). CDR3 nucleotide sequence: TGCGCCAGTAGTATCGGAGGCCCACCCACTGAAGCTTTCTTT. This codes for CASSIGGPPTEAFF.

The chain recombines TRBV28 with TRBJ2-7; TRBD2 agrees at 7 bases. J was trimmed by 3 bases and V by 6 bases; bases with no gene match: 5. Germline V CDR1 and CDR2: MDHEN, SYDVKM. The CDR3 runs to 13 residues. The CDR3 sequence is CASRGLAVYEQYF. The CDR3 nucleotides read TGTGCCAGCAGAGGCCTAGCGGTCTACGAGCAGTACTTC.

The J gene is TRBJ2-7, the V gene TRBV7-2; 7 bases agree with TRBD2. Germline V gene lookup returns CDR1 SGHTA and CDR2 FQGNSA. The J segment lost 3 bases and the V segment lost 5 bases, leaving 7 bases of the junction unmatched. CDR3 size: 14 residues. In nucleotides, the CDR3 is TGTGCCAGCAGCCCCGGGACTACGTACTACGAGCAGTACTTC. As protein: CASSPGTTYYEQYF.

The J gene is TRBJ2-2, the V gene TRBV9; the D gene is possibly TRBD1 (6 bases). CDR1 is SGDLS, CDR2 YYNGEE, per germline. CDR3 length: 15 residues. Trimming stripped 0 bases from V and 7 bases from J, with 13 bases between. The DNA for the CDR3 is TGTGCCAGCAGCGTAGTGGGGGCCGTAGACGGGGAGCTGTTTTTT. It translates to CASSVVGAVDGELFF.

This clone was counted a few times. CDR3 in DNA: TGCGCCAGCAGCCATCTAGCGGGGGGGTACAATGAGCAGTTCTTC. Translation: CASSHLAGGYNEQFF. V is TRBV10-2 and J is TRBJ2-1; 12 nucleotides align to TRBD2. CDR1 and CDR2 from the germline V gene are WSHSY and SAAADI. J was trimmed by 4 bases and V by 6 bases; bases with no gene match: 4. This CDR3 is 15 amino acids long.

The genes are TRBV10-2 and TRBJ1-1; TRBD1 might be the D (5 bases). With 5 bases removed from V and 6 bases from J, the gap between germline ends came to 19 bases. The CDR3 spans 15 residues. The germline V gene has CDR1 WSHSY and CDR2 SAAADI. The CDR3 spells CASSRSGGVLAEAFF. DNA for the CDR3: TGCGCCAGCAGTCGATCTGGGGGGGTCTTGGCTGAAGCTTTCTTT.

This clone was counted a single time. The V and J genes are TRBV5-4 and TRBJ2-1; no definite D call. The CDR3 is 14 residues long. Germline CDR1 SGHNT, CDR2 YYREEE (reference sequence). V was cut by 5 bases and J by 6 bases, with 15 bases left in between. The CDR3 is CASSFVSFPNEQFF. CDR3 sequence (DNA): TGTGCCAGCAGTTTTGTCTCGTTCCCCAATGAGCAGTTCTTC. The complete variable domain, with remaining parts taken from reference TRBV5-4 and TRBJ2-1, reads ETGVTQSPTHLIKTRGQQVTLRCSSQSGHNTVSWYQQALGQGPQFIFQYYREEENGRGNFPPRFSGLQFPNYSSELNVNALELDDSALYLCASSFVSFPNEQFFGPGTRLTVL.

The rearrangement uses TRBV14 and TRBJ2-5; TRBD2 agrees at 10 bases. This CDR3 comprises 17 residues. V was clipped by 1 base and J by 5 bases; unmatched bases: 10. The germline CDR1 and CDR2 sequences are SGHDN and FVKESK. The CDR3 reads CASSQAHLAGVRETQYF. DNA for the CDR3: TGTGCCAGCAGCCAAGCCCATCTAGCGGGAGTGAGGGAGACCCAGTACTTC.

This chain connects TRBV9 to TRBJ2-1; 7 bases line up with TRBD1. J was trimmed by 7 bases and V by 3 bases; bases with no gene match: 7. This CDR3 has 14 residues. The germline V gene has CDR1 SGDLS and CDR2 YYNGEE. The CDR3 protein is CASSGPGTENEQFF. CDR3 nucleotides: TGTGCCAGCAGCGGCCCCGGGACAGAAAATGAGCAGTTCTTC. Filled out from reference TRBV9 and TRBJ2-1, the complete variable domain reads DSGVTQTPKHLITATGQRVTLRCSPRSGDLSVYWYQQSLDQGLQFLIQYYNGEERAKGNILERFSAQQFPDLHSELNLSSLELGDSALYFCASSGPGTENEQFFGPGTRLTVL.

The chain has TRBV7-9 and TRBJ2-6; D is ambiguous. Germline V gene lookup returns CDR1 SEHNR and CDR2 FQNEAQ (reference sequence). The CDR3 extends over 15 amino acids. Trimming took 6 bases from V and 0 from J, leaving 9 bases between them. CDR3 DNA: TGTGCCAGCAGGCCCCCCAGCTCTGGGGCCAACGTCCTGACTTTC. Protein sequence: CASRPPSSGANVLTF.

The chain recombines TRBV28 with TRBJ2-7; TRBD2 matches at 10 bases. This CDR3 is 16 amino acids long. Germline V gene lookup returns CDR1 MDHEN and CDR2 SYDVKM. V shed 4 bases, J shed 2 bases, and the junction held 8 bases outside the gene matches. CDR3 DNA sequence: TGTGCCAGCAGTTCTTATCCTAGCGGGAGTCCCTACGAGCAGTACTTC. Encoded protein: CASSSYPSGSPYEQYF.

CDR3 protein: CASRYQGGTDTQYF. For the CDR3, the DNA is TGTGCCAGCAGATACCAAGGAGGCACAGATACGCAGTATTTT. The chain is built from TRBV7-2 and TRBJ2-3, with D unclear. Germline V gene data show CDR1 as SGHTA and CDR2 as FQGNSA. Deletions cut 6 bases from V and 1 base from J, with 11 bases between. There are 14 residues in the CDR3. Complete variable domain (other parts from reference TRBV7-2 and TRBJ2-3): GAGVSQSPSNKVTEKGKDVELRCDPISGHTALYWYRQSLGQGLEFLIYFQGNSAPDKSGLPSDRFSAERTGGSVSTLTIQRTQQEDSAVYLCASRYQGGTDTQYFGPGTRLTVL.

This sequence joins TRBV28 and TRBJ2-1, with a possible D match to TRBD2 (6 bases). The CDR3 runs 15 residues. The ends were cut back, 6 bases at V and 8 bases at J, with 20 bases in the middle. In germline, CDR1 is MDHEN, CDR2 SYDVKM. The CDR3 is CASSILASWGDEQFF. In DNA form, the CDR3 reads TGTGCCAGCAGCATTCTAGCATCCTGGGGGGATGAGCAGTTCTTC.

The CDR3: CASSSLLAGGYNEQFF. For the CDR3, the DNA is TGTGCCAGCAGCTCCTTACTAGCGGGGGGTTACAATGAGCAGTTCTTC. V is TRBV7-9 and J is TRBJ2-1; TRBD2 agrees at 12 bases. Germline loops: CDR1 SEHNR, CDR2 FQNEAQ (reference sequence). V was pared by 4 bases and J by 4 bases, with 5 bases of the junction left unmatched. This CDR3 region has 16 residues.

The chain recombines TRBV7-9 with TRBJ1-1, with 7 bases that match TRBD1. CDR1 is SEHNR and CDR2 is FQNEAQ in the germline V gene (reference sequence). CDR3 length equals 15 residues. Trimming took 1 base from V and 5 from J; bases not matched to a gene: 7. The CDR3 loop is CASSLVAGGVTEAFF. The CDR3 DNA sequence: TGTGCCAGCAGCTTAGTGGCAGGGGGAGTTACTGAAGCTTTCTTT. Looking up the rest from reference TRBV7-9 and TRBJ1-1 gives the full variable domain: DTGVSQNPRHKITKRGQNVTFRCDPISEHNRLYWYRQTLGQGPEFLTYFQNEAQLEKSRLLSDRFSAERPKGSFSTLEIQRTEQGDSAMYLCASSLVAGGVTEAFFGQGTRLTVV.

V is TRBV2 and J is TRBJ1-2; 9 nucleotides agree with TRBD1. The CDR3 is made up of 14 amino acids. The trim removed 1 base at V and 7 bases at J, leaving 4 bases unmatched. Germline V lookup: CDR1 SNHLY, CDR2 FYNNEI. The CDR3 coding sequence is TGTGCCAGCAGTGAAGACGGGACAGGGTCTGGCTACACCTTC. It translates to CASSEDGTGSGYTF.

V and J are TRBV6-1 and TRBJ1-6; 8 positions match TRBD1. In germline, CDR1 is MNHNS, CDR2 SASEGT. V shed 0 bases and J 6 bases; nucleotides not matched to a gene: 1. This CDR3 is built from 15 residues. The CDR3 region has the DNA TGTGCCAGCAGTGAAGCGACAGGGGCTAATTCACCCCTCCACTTT. Protein: CASSEATGANSPLHF.

This chain connects TRBV6-6 to TRBJ2-1; 13 positions agree with TRBD2. CDR1 is MNHNY, CDR2 SVGAGI, per germline (reference sequence). There are 16 residues in the CDR3. The J segment lost 0 bases and the V segment lost 8 bases, leaving 4 bases of the junction unmatched. CDR3 bases: TGTGCCAGCGCCGGACTAGCGGGAGCCTCCTACAATGAGCAGTTCTTC. Translating gives CASAGLAGASYNEQFF.

This sequence joins TRBV7-3 and TRBJ2-3; 10 bases agree with TRBD2. The CDR3 totals 15 residues. The J segment lost 5 bases and the V segment lost 0 bases, leaving 2 bases of the junction unmatched. CDR1 is SGHTA and CDR2 is FQGTGA in the germline V gene. The CDR3 here is CASSLTGTSVDTQYF. In nucleotides, the CDR3 is TGTGCCAGCAGCTTAACCGGGACTAGCGTAGATACGCAGTATTTT.

This clone was counted a few times. V is TRBV27 and J is TRBJ2-3, with 13 bases lining up with TRBD2. The germline V gene has CDR1 MNHEY and CDR2 SMNVEV (reference sequence). V lost 4 bases, J lost 3 bases, and 1 base stayed unmatched. The CDR3 covers 15 residues. The CDR3 nucleotides read TGTGCCAGCAGTTCGGGACTAGCGGGGACAGATACGCAGTATTTT. Encoded protein: CASSSGLAGTDTQYF.

V usage is TRBV4-1 and J usage is TRBJ1-1; perhaps TRBD1 as D (6 bases). This CDR3 region has 12 residues. V was trimmed by 4 bases and J by 8 bases, leaving 11 bases between them. CDR1 and CDR2 (germline): MGHRA, YSYEKL. The CDR3 coding sequence is TGCGCCAGCAGCCCATGGGGACAAGAAGCTTTCTTT. Protein product: CASSPWGQEAFF.